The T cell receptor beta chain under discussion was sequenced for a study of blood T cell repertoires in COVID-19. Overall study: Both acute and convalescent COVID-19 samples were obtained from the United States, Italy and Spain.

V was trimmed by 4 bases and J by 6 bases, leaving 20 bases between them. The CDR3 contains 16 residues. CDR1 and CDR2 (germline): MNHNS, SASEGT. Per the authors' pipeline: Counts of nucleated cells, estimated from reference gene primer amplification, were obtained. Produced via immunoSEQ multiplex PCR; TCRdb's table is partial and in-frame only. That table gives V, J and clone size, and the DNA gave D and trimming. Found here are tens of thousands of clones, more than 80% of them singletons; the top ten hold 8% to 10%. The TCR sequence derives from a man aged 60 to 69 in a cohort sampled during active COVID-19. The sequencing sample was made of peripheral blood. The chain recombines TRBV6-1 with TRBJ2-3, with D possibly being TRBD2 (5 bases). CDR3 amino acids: CASSAPRAWRSDTQYF. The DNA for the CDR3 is TGTGCCAGCAGTGCCCCGCGGGCCTGGCGGTCTGATACGCAGTATTTT.